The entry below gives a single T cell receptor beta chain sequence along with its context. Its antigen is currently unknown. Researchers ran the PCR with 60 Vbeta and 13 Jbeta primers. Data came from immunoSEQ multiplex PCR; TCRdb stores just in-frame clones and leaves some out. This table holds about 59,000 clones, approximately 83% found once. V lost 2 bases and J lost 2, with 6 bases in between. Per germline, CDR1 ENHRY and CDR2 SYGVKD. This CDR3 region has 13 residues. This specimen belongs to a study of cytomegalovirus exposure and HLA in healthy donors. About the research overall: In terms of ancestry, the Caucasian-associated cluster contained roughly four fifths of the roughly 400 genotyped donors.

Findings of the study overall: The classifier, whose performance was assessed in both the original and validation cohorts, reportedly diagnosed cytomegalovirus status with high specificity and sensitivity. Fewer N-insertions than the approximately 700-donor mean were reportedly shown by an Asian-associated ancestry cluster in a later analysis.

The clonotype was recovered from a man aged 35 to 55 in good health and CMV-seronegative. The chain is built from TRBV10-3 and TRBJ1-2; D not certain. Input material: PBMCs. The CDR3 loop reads CAISETVNYGYTF. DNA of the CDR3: TGTGCCATCAGTGAGACAGTAAACTATGGCTACACCTTC.